The source of this TCR beta chain is a study of T cell responses to AZD1222 COVID-19 vaccine. For the study at large: It was second doses at about 4 or about 12 weeks that were pooled.

Some clones are missing from TCRdb's copy, which holds only in-frame ones; the method was immunoSEQ multiplex PCR. The sample shows about 150,000 clones, 80% to 90% of them seen only once. Study-wide results and limits: Repertoire sampling was restricted to post-peak T cell response timepoints. Spike-specific TCR breadth and depth went up after people got two AZD1222 doses.

Germline CDR1 is SEHNR and CDR2 is FQNEAQ (reference sequence). The CDR3 covers 14 residues. Deletions cut 1 base from V and 4 bases from J, with 7 bases between. In regard to this clone: Its antigen remains unidentified.

The sample was peripheral blood, taken on day 0 of AZD1222 vaccination. The receptor comes from an adult in good health. The chain couples TRBV7-9 to TRBJ1-4; D unclear. CDR3 residues: CASSLEQVNEKLFF. The CDR3 DNA reads as TGTGCCAGCAGCTTAGAGCAGGTTAATGAAAAACTGTTTTTT.